This TCR beta chain was recovered during a study of blood T cell repertoires in COVID-19 (TCRdb year 2020). Regarding the study in general: Collaborator samples came from the United States, Italy and Spain and covered acute and convalescent phases of COVID-19. The prospective study material was composed of cDNA or gDNA derived from T cells, B-cell-depleted T cells, or PBMCs. Samples came from the ongoing ImmuneRACE study (first 160 participants) plus 1,254 subjects from 6 global collaborators. Where available, HLA class I and class II types were obtained from metadata supplied by the sample provider rather than from assay-based typing. A de-identified subject ID, COVID-19 status, age in years and sex were almost always included in the sample metadata. The dataset comprised deeply sampled blood TCRbeta repertoires from subjects exposed to, actively infected with, or recovered from COVID-19. The repertoires were released in a freely available public database intended as a resource for research on the immune response to SARS-CoV-2. Results and caveats for the whole study, not just this receptor: The quantity of clinical and demographic metadata differed by source and by participant and was supplied without curation.

Details on this clone: Its cognate antigen has yet to be identified. Qualities for individual bases were not recorded, and no much larger clone is one base off.

TCRbeta CDR3 regions were amplified from genomic DNA by means of the immunoSEQ Assay, a bias-controlled multiplex PCR. The original methods were these. The number of nucleated cells in each sample was estimated from the amplification of reference gene primers within the assay. Sequence reads were collapsed and filtered to measure the absolute abundance of every unique TCRbeta CDR3 rearrangement. For each sample, productive Simpson clonality was calculated as the square root of Simpson's diversity index across productive rearrangements. This is the immuneACCESS table as TCRdb keeps it, with only in-frame sequences that have V and J called. A part of the clones is gone; compared with another copy, unresolved V genes explain less than half, and the rest is unexplained. For V, J and clone size, that table is used; D and trimming come from the DNA. This sample lists tens of thousands of clones; more than 80% were detected once. In total, the top ten clones hold 0.75% to 0.8% of the sample.

Whole blood was collected in K2EDTA tubes by collaborating institutions according to the institutions' own protocols. For TCRbeta analysis, collaborators shipped samples in one of three forms: frozen whole blood, isolated PBMCs, or DNA extracted from either of those sample types. V and J are truncated by 6 bases and 1 base respectively, leaving an intervening sequence of 13 bases. CDR1 and CDR2, looked up from the germline V gene (reference sequence), are LNHDA and SQIVND. The CDR3 starts with the cysteine, ends with the phenylalanine, and has 15 residues. The entry retains the CDR3 DNA only, 45 bases that are in frame from base 1.

This TCR was sampled from an elderly woman with acute or convalescent COVID-19. The chain was built from TRBV19 and TRBJ1-3; the D gene is perhaps TRBD1, on 6 matching bases. Specimen: peripheral blood. The nucleotides read TGTGCCAGTAGGGGGACATTTGAATCTGGAAACACCATATATTTT. Its amino acids are CASRGTFESGNTIYF.